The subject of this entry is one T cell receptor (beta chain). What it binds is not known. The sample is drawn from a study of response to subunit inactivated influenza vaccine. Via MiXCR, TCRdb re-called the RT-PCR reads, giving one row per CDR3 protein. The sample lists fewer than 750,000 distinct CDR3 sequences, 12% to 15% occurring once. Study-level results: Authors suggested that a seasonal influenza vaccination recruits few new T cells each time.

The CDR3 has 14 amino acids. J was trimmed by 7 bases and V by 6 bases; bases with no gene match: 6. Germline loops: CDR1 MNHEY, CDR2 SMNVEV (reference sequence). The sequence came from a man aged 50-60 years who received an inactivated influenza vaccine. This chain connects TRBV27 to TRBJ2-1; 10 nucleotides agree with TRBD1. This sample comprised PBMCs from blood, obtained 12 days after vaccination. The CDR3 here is CASSSGTGENEQFF. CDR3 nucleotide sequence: TGTGCCAGCAGCTCCGGGACAGGGGAAAATGAGCAGTTCTTC.